This T cell receptor beta chain emerged from a study of blood T cell repertoires in COVID-19. How the authors handled the data: Using reference gene primer amplification, nucleated cell counts were estimated. Produced via immunoSEQ multiplex PCR; TCRdb's table is partial and in-frame only. The V and J calls and clone size come from that table; D and trimming were worked out from the DNA. The sample lists about 310,000 clones; roughly 88% were seen once. V dropped 6 bases and J dropped 8 bases, with 13 bases sitting between them. Looked up from germline, CDR1 is MNHNY and CDR2 is SVGAGI (reference sequence). The CDR3 spans 13 residues. Across about two dozen US areas, participants ranged in age from about 18 to 90 years. The recovered donors of Cohort 3 showed two negative PCRs, clearance, or symptom resolution.

This TCR was sampled from a young man who had recovered from COVID-19. The source material was PBMCs or T cells enriched from blood (not recorded which). This chain connects TRBV6-6 to TRBJ1-4, with unresolved D. DNA for the CDR3: TGTGCCAGCAGATCCCCGAGCCGAGAAAAACTGTTTTTT. It translates to CASRSPSREKLFF.